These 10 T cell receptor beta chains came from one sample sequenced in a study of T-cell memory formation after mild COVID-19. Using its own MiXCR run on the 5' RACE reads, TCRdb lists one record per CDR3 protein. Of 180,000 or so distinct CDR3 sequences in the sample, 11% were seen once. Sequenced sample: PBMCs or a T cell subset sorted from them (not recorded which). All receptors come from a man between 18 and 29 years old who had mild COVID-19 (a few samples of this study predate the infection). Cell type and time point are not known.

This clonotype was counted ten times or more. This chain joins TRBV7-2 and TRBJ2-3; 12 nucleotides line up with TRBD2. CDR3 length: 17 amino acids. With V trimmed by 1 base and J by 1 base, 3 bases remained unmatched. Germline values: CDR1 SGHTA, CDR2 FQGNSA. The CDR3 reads CASSLVASGGGTDTQYF. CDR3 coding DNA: TGTGCCAGCAGCTTAGTAGCTAGCGGGGGGGGCACAGATACGCAGTATTTT. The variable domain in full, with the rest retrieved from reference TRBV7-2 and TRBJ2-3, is GAGVSQSPSNKVTEKGKDVELRCDPISGHTALYWYRQSLGQGLEFLIYFQGNSAPDKSGLPSDRFSAERTGGSVSTLTIQRTQQEDSAVYLCASSLVASGGGTDTQYFGPGTRLTVL.

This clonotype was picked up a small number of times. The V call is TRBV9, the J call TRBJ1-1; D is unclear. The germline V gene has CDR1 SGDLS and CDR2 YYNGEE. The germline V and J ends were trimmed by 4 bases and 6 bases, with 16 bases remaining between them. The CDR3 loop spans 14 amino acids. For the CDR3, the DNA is TGTGCCAGCAGCAATTTGGGGTACGGGGCTGAAGCTTTCTTT. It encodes CASSNLGYGAEAFF.

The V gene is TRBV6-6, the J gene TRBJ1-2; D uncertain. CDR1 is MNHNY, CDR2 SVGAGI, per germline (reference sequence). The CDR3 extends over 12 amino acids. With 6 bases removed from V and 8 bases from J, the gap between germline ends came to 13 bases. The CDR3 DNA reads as TGTGCCAGCAGCGACCTCCGGGAAGGCTACACCTTC. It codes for CASSDLREGYTF.

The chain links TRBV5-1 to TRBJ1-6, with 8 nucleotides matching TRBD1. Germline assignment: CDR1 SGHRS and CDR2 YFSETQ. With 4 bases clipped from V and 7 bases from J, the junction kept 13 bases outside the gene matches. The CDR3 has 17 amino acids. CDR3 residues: CASSPGDRGWGNSPLHF. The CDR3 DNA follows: TGCGCCAGCAGCCCGGGCGACAGGGGTTGGGGGAATTCACCCCTCCACTTT.

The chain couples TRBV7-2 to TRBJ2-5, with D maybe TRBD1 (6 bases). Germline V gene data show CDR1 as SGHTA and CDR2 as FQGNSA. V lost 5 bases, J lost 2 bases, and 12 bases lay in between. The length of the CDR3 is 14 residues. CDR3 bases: TGTGCCAGCAGCGTACAGGGATCGCAAGAGACCCAGTACTTC. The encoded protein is CASSVQGSQETQYF.

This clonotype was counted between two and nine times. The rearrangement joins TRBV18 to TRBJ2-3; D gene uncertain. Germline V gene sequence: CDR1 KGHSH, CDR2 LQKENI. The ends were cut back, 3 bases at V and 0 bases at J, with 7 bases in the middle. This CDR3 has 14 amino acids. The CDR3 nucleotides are TGTGCCAGCTCACCCCCTTCTAGCACAGATACGCAGTATTTT. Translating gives CASSPPSSTDTQYF.

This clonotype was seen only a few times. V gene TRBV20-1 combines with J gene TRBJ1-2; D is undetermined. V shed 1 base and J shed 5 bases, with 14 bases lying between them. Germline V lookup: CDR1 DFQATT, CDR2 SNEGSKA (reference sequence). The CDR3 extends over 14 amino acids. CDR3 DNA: TGCAGTGCTAGAGCCTTTCAGGAGACATATGGCTACACCTTC. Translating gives CSARAFQETYGYTF.

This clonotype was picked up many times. The CDR3 DNA follows: TGTGCCAGCAGCTTATCCCACGGAAGCTATAGCACAGATACGCAGTATTTT. Translation gives CASSLSHGSYSTDTQYF. This rearrangement joins TRBV7-9 to TRBJ2-3; D is unclear. The germline V and J ends were trimmed by 2 bases and 0 bases, with 15 bases remaining between them. CDR3 length: 17 amino acids. Germline V gene lookup returns CDR1 SEHNR and CDR2 FQNEAQ (reference sequence).

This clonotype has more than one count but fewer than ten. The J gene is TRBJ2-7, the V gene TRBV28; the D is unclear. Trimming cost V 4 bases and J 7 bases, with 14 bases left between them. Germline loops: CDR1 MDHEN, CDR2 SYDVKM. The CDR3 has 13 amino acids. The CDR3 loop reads CASSSQAHDEQYV. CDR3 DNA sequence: TGTGCCAGCAGTTCCCAAGCCCATGATGAGCAGTACGTC.

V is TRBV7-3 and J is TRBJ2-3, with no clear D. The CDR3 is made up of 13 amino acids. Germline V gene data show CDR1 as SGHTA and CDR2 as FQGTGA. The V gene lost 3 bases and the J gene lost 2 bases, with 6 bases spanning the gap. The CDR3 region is CASSFGPTDTQYF. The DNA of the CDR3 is TGTGCCAGCAGCTTTGGGCCCACAGATACGCAGTATTTT. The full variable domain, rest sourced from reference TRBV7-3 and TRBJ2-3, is GAGVSQTPSNKVTEKGKYVELRCDPISGHTALYWYRQSLGQGPEFLIYFQGTGAADDSGLPNDRFFAVRPEGSVSTLKIQRTERGDSAVYLCASSFGPTDTQYFGPGTRLTVL.